A single sample is the source of the 30 T cell receptor beta chains below, sequenced in a study of blood T cells in healthy people across ages. A second roughly 7 to 11 cycle PCR used barcoded and J-beta primers. MiXCR was run by TCRdb on the 5' RACE reads, yielding one entry per CDR3 protein. The table has approximately 690,000 distinct CDR3 sequences, about 43% seen once. Sequenced sample: blood. These receptor sequences come from a man of 80 years or more in good health.

V is TRBV7-2 and J is TRBJ2-7; possible D gene TRBD1, 6 bases. Germline assignment: CDR1 SGHTA and CDR2 FQGNSA. The V gene lost 3 bases and the J gene lost 12 bases, with 21 bases spanning the gap. The CDR3 runs 14 residues. The CDR3 loop reads CASSLGAQVGTPYF. The CDR3, as DNA: TGTGCCAGCAGCTTGGGGGCGCAAGTGGGGACCCCGTACTTC.

The chain is built from TRBV7-8 and TRBJ1-3, with D hard to call. Germline V gene sequence: CDR1 SGHVS, CDR2 FQNEAQ. The CDR3 runs 16 residues. V lost 2 bases to trimming and J lost 0 bases, with 11 bases between them. CDR3 region: CASSLTLADSGNTIYF. CDR3 nucleotides: TGTGCCAGCAGCTTAACTCTCGCGGACTCTGGAAACACCATATATTTT.

V gene TRBV11-3 combines with J gene TRBJ2-5; D is uncertain. The germline V gene encodes CDR1 SGHNT and CDR2 YENEEA. The CDR3 has 17 residues. Trimming stripped 1 base from V and 1 base from J, with 16 bases between. In DNA form, the CDR3 reads TGTGCCAGCAGCTTAGGTAAACTCGTAGGAGTCCAAGAGACCCAGTACTTC. This sequence encodes CASSLGKLVGVQETQYF.

The chain couples TRBV7-2 to TRBJ1-2; D is unclear. Trimming took 1 base from V and 6 from J, leaving 15 bases between them. The CDR3 length is 15 residues. From germline, CDR1 is SGHTA and CDR2 FQGNSA. The CDR3 DNA reads as TGTGCCAGCAGCTTAGTTTTTGGGTCGGCTCATGGCTACACCTTC. This sequence encodes CASSLVFGSAHGYTF.

This rearrangement joins TRBV7-7 to TRBJ2-7, with 8 bases aligning to TRBD1. This CDR3 comprises 13 residues. V shed 1 base, J shed 5 bases, and the junction held 1 base outside the gene matches. Germline-derived CDR1 and CDR2 are SSHAT and FNYEAQ (reference sequence). CDR3 residues: CASSLGQGNEQYF. The DNA for the CDR3 is TGTGCCAGCAGCTTAGGACAGGGGAACGAGCAGTACTTC.

J is TRBJ2-3 and V is TRBV7-2; 9 positions match TRBD2. Germline V gene sequence: CDR1 SGHTA, CDR2 FQGNSA. The CDR3 runs to 18 residues. With V trimmed by 1 base and J by 8 bases, 16 bases remained unmatched. CDR3 nucleotide sequence: TGTGCCAGCAGCTTAGGGTCAGCGGGGGGCTTCGGAAGGGCTACGCAGTATTTT. Translation: CASSLGSAGGFGRATQYF.

This sequence joins TRBV18 and TRBJ1-3, with a possible D match to TRBD1 (5 bases). This CDR3 is 18 amino acids long. With 2 bases removed from V and 2 bases from J, the gap between germline ends came to 19 bases. CDR1 is KGHSH, CDR2 LQKENI, per germline. In DNA, the CDR3 is TGTGCCAGCTCACCAACTCCAGCTGGGGGTCCCGCTGGAAACACCATATATTTT. Translation: CASSPTPAGGPAGNTIYF.

The chain recombines TRBV3-1 with TRBJ1-1; 8 positions agree with TRBD1. CDR1 and CDR2 from the germline V gene are LGHDT and YNNKEL (reference sequence). The CDR3 loop spans 14 amino acids. V trimming: 4 bases; J trimming: 6 bases; junction bases outside the gene matches: 7. CDR3 DNA: TGTGCCAGCAGCCCCAGGGGGCTATTGGCTGAAGCTTTCTTT. It yields the protein CASSPRGLLAEAFF.

This clonotype came up many times. This may come from a read error, since a much larger clone is one base off. The chain carries TRBV9 and TRBJ2-7; 7 nucleotides line up with TRBD2. Germline V lookup: CDR1 SGDLS, CDR2 YYNGEE. Losses at the gene ends were 0 bases for V and 4 bases for J; bases not matched to a gene: 10. The CDR3 extends over 16 amino acids. The CDR3 region is CASSVGGVAGEYEQYF. The CDR3 DNA is TGTGCCAGCAGCGTAGGAGGAGTTGCGGGAGAGTACGAGCAGTACTTC. Combining the CDR3 with reference TRBV9 and TRBJ2-7 gives the whole variable domain DSGVTQTPKHLITATGQRVTLRCSPRSGDLSVYWYQQSLDQGLQFLIQYYNGEERAKGNILERFSAQQFPDLHSELNLSSLELGDSALYFCASSVGGVAGEYEQYFGPGTRLTVT.

V is TRBV20-1 and J is TRBJ1-2, with 8 bases lining up with TRBD1. Germline V lookup: CDR1 DFQATT, CDR2 SNEGSKA (reference sequence). V lost 4 bases, J lost 8 bases, and 12 bases stayed unmatched. This CDR3 comprises 14 residues. The CDR3 loop is CSATGGAGSRGYTF. CDR3 nucleotide sequence: TGCAGTGCTACAGGGGGCGCCGGGTCTCGAGGCTACACCTTC.

This clonotype was seen only a few times. The chain has TRBV24-1 and TRBJ2-5, with D possibly called TRBD1 or TRBD2 (5 bases each). The CDR3 has 14 amino acids. Trimming took off 1 base at V and 3 bases at J, with 8 bases between the two ends. From germline, CDR1 is KGHDR and CDR2 SFDVKD. The CDR3 DNA is TGTGCCACCAGTGATTTTAGAGGGGAAGAGACCCAGTACTTC. It codes for CATSDFRGEETQYF.

Here the CDR3 reads CASSRDGYQPQHF. The DNA of the CDR3 is TGTGCCAGCAGTCGGGACGGATATCAGCCCCAGCATTTT. The V gene is TRBV2, the J gene TRBJ1-5; perhaps TRBD1 as D (5 bases). The CDR3 runs to 13 residues. The germline V gene has CDR1 SNHLY and CDR2 FYNNEI. V dropped 5 bases and J dropped 5 bases, with 10 bases sitting between them.

This chain uses TRBV20-1 with TRBJ2-5; D is undetermined. Germline V gene data show CDR1 as DFQATT and CDR2 as SNEGSKA (reference sequence). V shed 4 bases and J shed 0 bases, with 9 bases lying between them. The CDR3 is 13 residues long. CDR3 protein: CSANGRDQETQYF. The CDR3 coding sequence is TGCAGTGCTAACGGCCGTGACCAAGAGACCCAGTACTTC.

The sample holds a few counts of this clonotype. The chain couples TRBV3-1 to TRBJ2-3; no firm D call. CDR3 length equals 13 residues. V lost 0 bases and J 4 bases, leaving 5 bases between the germline ends. Germline CDR1 and CDR2: LGHDT and YNNKEL (reference sequence). The CDR3, as DNA: TGTGCCAGCAGCCAAGATGTGCCAGATACGCAGTATTTT. It translates to CASSQDVPDTQYF.

There are a few counts of this clonotype. This chain connects TRBV6-2 or TRBV6-3 to TRBJ2-7, with D tentatively TRBD2 (6 bases). The V gene lost 5 bases and the J gene lost 9 bases, with 20 bases spanning the gap. Germline CDR1 MNHEY, CDR2 SVGEGT. The CDR3 is made up of 14 amino acids. CDR3 loop: CASSPGLSISGQYF. DNA for the CDR3: TGTGCCAGCAGTCCGGGACTCTCGATATCCGGGCAGTACTTC.

The chain uses TRBV20-1 and TRBJ2-7; 14 bases line up with TRBD2. The DNA matches TRBJ2-5 better at its end, which makes the J call doubtful. The CDR3 consists of 14 residues. Per the germline V gene, CDR1 is DFQATT and CDR2 is SNEGSKA (reference sequence). In DNA form, the CDR3 reads TGCAGTGCTCCGACTAGCGGGGGGGCTGGGACCCAGTACTTC. Protein product: CSAPTSGGAGTQYF.

The chain has TRBV10-3 and TRBJ2-3; D unclear. The CDR3 has 13 amino acids. Germline values: CDR1 ENHRY, CDR2 SYGVKD. V was clipped by 3 bases and J by 0 bases, with 4 bases between them. Written as DNA, the CDR3 is TGTGCCATCAGTGAAGGCAGCACAGATACGCAGTATTTT. This sequence encodes CAISEGSTDTQYF.

The chain links TRBV6-2 or TRBV6-3 to TRBJ1-1, with no clear D. V was cut by 7 bases and J by 3 bases, with 15 bases left in between. Germline-derived CDR1 and CDR2 are MNHEY and SVGEGT. CDR3 length: 14 amino acids. CDR3 region: CASKGGRLDTEAFF. In DNA, the CDR3 is TGTGCCAGCAAGGGAGGGAGGTTGGACACTGAAGCTTTCTTT.

This rearrangement joins TRBV7-9 to TRBJ1-5; D may be TRBD1 (6 bases). CDR3 length: 13 residues. Germline V lookup: CDR1 SEHNR, CDR2 FQNEAQ (reference sequence). The germline V and J ends were trimmed by 4 bases and 7 bases, with 11 bases remaining between them. DNA for the CDR3: TGTGCCAGCAGCTCCACAGGGACGCAGCCCCAGCATTTT. Encoded protein: CASSSTGTQPQHF.

At least ten counts were recorded for this clonotype. The chain joins TRBV25-1 to TRBJ1-2; 11 nucleotides agree with TRBD1. The trim removed 4 bases at V and 5 bases at J, leaving 6 bases unmatched. The CDR3 has 15 residues. Germline values: CDR1 MGHDK, CDR2 SYGVNS. The CDR3 loop reads CASSGTGTGGYGYTF. CDR3 bases: TGTGCCAGCAGTGGCACCGGGACAGGGGGTTATGGCTACACCTTC.

This clonotype was detected once. The chain combines TRBV20-1 with TRBJ2-6, with unresolved D. This CDR3 has 14 residues. V was shortened by 5 bases and J by 0 bases, with 8 bases between the two germline ends. Looked up from germline, CDR1 is DFQATT and CDR2 is SNEGSKA (reference sequence). This CDR3 is CSASQHSGANVLTF. CDR3 nucleotide sequence: TGCAGTGCTTCACAACACTCTGGGGCCAACGTCCTGACTTTC.

The chain recombines TRBV12-3 or TRBV12-4 with TRBJ2-5; D uncertain. V was shortened by 5 bases and J by 1 base, with 11 bases between the two germline ends. This CDR3 contains 14 residues. The CDR3 region has the DNA TGTGCCAGCAGTCCCGGACGTCTCCAAGAGACCCAGTACTTC. Residues: CASSPGRLQETQYF.

This sequence joins TRBV20-1 and TRBJ2-3, with D perhaps TRBD2 (6 bases). CDR3 length: 17 residues. V gave up 4 bases and J gave up 2 bases, with 22 bases separating them. The V gene's germline CDR1 is DFQATT and CDR2 SNEGSKA (reference sequence). The CDR3 protein is CSAKDPTRDLNTDTQYF. In DNA, the CDR3 is TGCAGTGCTAAAGATCCGACTAGGGACCTGAACACAGATACGCAGTATTTT.

The chain couples TRBV7-8 to TRBJ2-4; no definite D call. Near its end, the DNA agrees better with TRBJ2-7, so the J call may be wrong. The CDR3 loop spans 15 amino acids. CDR1 and CDR2 from the germline V gene are SGHVS and FQNEAQ. CDR3 region: CASSLARRPSYEQYF. In nucleotides, the CDR3 is TGTGCCAGCAGCTTAGCGCGACGGCCCTCCTACGAGCAGTACTTC.

This clonotype has ten or more counts. V and J are TRBV21-1 and TRBJ2-3. TRBV21-1 is a recognized pseudogene. The CDR3 sequence is 14 residues long. This chain's CDR3 is CASSKDQITDTQYF. The DNA of the CDR3 is TGTGCCAGCAGCAAGGACCAGATCACAGATACGCAGTATTTT.

The rearrangement uses TRBV20-1 and TRBJ1-6; the match to TRBD1 covers 10 bases. The V segment lost 2 bases and the J segment 6 bases; nucleotides outside the gene matches: 7. CDR3 length equals 16 residues. Germline V gene lookup returns CDR1 DFQATT and CDR2 SNEGSKA (reference sequence). The CDR3 DNA follows: TGCAGTGCTAGACTAGACAGGGGGCGTTTTAATTCACCCCTCCACTTT. Its translation is CSARLDRGRFNSPLHF.

The chain recombines TRBV4-3 with TRBJ2-1; D call uncertain. Germline CDR1 and CDR2: LGHNA and YSLEER. There are 15 residues in the CDR3. V gave up 0 bases and J gave up 8 bases, with 14 bases separating them. Here the CDR3 reads CASSQECRSLDEQFF. CDR3 nucleotides: TGCGCCAGCAGCCAAGAATGCCGGAGTCTCGATGAGCAGTTCTTC.

This clonotype was recorded at least ten times. This rearrangement joins TRBV6-6 to TRBJ2-3; 11 positions match TRBD2. V shed 7 bases and J 4 bases; nucleotides not matched to a gene: 7. CDR1 and CDR2 (germline): MNHNY, SVGAGI (reference sequence). There are 15 residues in the CDR3. The CDR3 DNA reads as TGTGCCAGCACCAATAGCGGGAGGGCCGCAGATACGCAGTATTTT. Translating it yields CASTNSGRAADTQYF.

This chain uses TRBV6-2 or TRBV6-3 with TRBJ1-1; 9 nucleotides match TRBD1. The V gene end was trimmed by 2 bases and the J gene end by 4 bases; junction bases not matched to a gene: 5. In germline, CDR1 is MNHEY, CDR2 SVGEGT. This CDR3 is 15 amino acids long. CDR3 bases: TGTGCCAGCAGTTACGGAGGGACAGGGTCCACTGAAGCTTTCTTT. It specifies CASSYGGTGSTEAFF.

This clonotype occurred a few times. The V call is TRBV7-2, the J call TRBJ2-1, with 7 bases fitting TRBD1. Germline trimming cut 1 base from V and 2 bases from J; bases unmatched to any gene: 5. In germline, CDR1 is SGHTA, CDR2 FQGNSA. The CDR3 length is 16 residues. CDR3 coding DNA: TGTGCCAGCAGCTTAGAAGGGGGCAATACCTACAATGAGCAGTTCTTC. This encodes CASSLEGGNTYNEQFF.